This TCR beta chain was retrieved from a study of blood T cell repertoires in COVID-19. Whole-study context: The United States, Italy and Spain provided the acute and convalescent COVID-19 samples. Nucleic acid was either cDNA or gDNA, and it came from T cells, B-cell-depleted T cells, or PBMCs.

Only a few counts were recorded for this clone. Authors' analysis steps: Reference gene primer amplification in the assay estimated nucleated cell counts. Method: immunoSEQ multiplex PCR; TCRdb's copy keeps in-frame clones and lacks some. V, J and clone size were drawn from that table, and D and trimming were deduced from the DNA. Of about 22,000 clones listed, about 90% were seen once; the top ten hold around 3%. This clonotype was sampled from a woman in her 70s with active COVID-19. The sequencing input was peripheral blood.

The DNA for the CDR3 is TGCAGCGTCTCAGGAGCGGGAGGCACCTACGAGCAGTACTTC. Translation: CSVSGAGGTYEQYF. The chain joins TRBV29-1 to TRBJ2-7, with TRBD2 matching over 9 bases. The CDR3 has 14 residues. V was pared by 6 bases and J by 2 bases, with 8 bases of the junction left unmatched. Germline-derived CDR1 and CDR2 are SQVTM and ANQGSEA.